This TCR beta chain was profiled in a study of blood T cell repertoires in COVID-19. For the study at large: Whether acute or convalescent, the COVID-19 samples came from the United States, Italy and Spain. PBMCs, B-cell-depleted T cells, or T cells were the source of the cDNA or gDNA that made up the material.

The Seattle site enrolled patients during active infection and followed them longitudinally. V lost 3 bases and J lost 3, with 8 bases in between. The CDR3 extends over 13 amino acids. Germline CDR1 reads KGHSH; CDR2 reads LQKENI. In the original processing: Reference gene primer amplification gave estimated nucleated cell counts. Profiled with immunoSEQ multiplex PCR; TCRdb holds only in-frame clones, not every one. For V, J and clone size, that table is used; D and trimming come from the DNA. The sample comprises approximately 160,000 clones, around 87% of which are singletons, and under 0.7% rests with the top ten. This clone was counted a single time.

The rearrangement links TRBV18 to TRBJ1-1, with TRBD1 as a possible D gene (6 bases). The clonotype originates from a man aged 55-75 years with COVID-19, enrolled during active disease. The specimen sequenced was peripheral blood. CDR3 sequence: CASSPDRYTEAFF. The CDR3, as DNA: TGTGCCAGCTCACCGGACAGATACACTGAAGCTTTCTTT. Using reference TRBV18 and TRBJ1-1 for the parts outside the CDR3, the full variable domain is NAGVMQNPRHLVRRRGQEARLRCSPMKGHSHVYWYRQLPEEGLKFMVYLQKENIIDESGMPKERFSAEFPKEGPSILRIQQVVRGDSAAYFCASSPDRYTEAFFGQGTRLTVV.